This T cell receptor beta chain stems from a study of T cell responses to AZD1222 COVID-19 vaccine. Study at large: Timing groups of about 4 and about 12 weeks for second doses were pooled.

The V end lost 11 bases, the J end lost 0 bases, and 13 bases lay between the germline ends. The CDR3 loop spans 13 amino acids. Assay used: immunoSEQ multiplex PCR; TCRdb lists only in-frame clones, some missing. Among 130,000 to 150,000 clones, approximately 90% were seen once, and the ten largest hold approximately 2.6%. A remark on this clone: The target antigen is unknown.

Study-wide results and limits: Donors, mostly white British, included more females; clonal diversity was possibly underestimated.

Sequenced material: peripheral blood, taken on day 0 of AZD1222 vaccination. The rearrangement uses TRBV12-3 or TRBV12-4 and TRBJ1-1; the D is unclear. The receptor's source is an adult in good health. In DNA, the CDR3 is TGTGCCGGCGGATCGCAACTGAACACTGAAGCTTTCTTT. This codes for CAGGSQLNTEAFF.